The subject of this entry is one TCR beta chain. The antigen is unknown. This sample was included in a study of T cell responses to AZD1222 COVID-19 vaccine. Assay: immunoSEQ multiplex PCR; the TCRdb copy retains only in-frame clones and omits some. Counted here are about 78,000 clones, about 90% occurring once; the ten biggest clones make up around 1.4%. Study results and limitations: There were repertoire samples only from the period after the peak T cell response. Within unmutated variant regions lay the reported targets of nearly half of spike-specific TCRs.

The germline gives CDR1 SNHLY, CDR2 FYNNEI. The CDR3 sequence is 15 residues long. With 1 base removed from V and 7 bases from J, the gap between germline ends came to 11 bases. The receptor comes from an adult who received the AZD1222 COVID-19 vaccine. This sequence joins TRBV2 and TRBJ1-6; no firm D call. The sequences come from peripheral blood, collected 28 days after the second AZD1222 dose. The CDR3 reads CASSEEGLGNSPLHF. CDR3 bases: TGTGCCAGCAGTGAAGAAGGCCTGGGGAATTCACCCCTCCACTTT.